These 32 T cell receptor beta chains were sequenced from one sample in a study of CD8 T cells in ankylosing spondylitis. TCRdb fed the 5' RACE reads into MiXCR, producing one record per CDR3 protein. The repertoire holds about 250,000 distinct CDR3 sequences, with more than 25% as singletons. The specimen sequenced was blood, either unsorted or a sorted T cell fraction (not recorded which). All receptors come from a male donor with ankylosing spondylitis or in good health (not recorded which).

This clonotype has only a few counts. This chain links TRBV20-1 with TRBJ1-4, with 10 bases lining up with TRBD1. The CDR3 loop spans 13 amino acids. J lost 5 bases, V lost 7 bases, and 4 bases had no gene match. Germline V gene lookup returns CDR1 DFQATT and CDR2 SNEGSKA (reference sequence). This CDR3 reads CSVPGQGNEKLFF. CDR3 bases: TGCAGTGTCCCGGGACAGGGGAATGAAAAACTGTTTTTT.

This clonotype was detected a few times. This chain joins TRBV20-1 and TRBJ1-3; D might be TRBD1 (6 bases). CDR1 is DFQATT, CDR2 SNEGSKA, per germline (reference sequence). Between the trimmed V and J ends, which lost 1 base and 2 bases, there was a span of 15 bases. The CDR3 runs to 16 residues. The CDR3 region is CSARVGTPYTGNTIYF. The CDR3 DNA follows: TGCAGTGCTAGAGTTGGGACACCCTACACTGGAAACACCATATATTTT.

The rearrangement uses TRBV20-1 and TRBJ1-5; 12 bases match TRBD1. Germline assignment: CDR1 DFQATT and CDR2 SNEGSKA (reference sequence). V dropped 5 bases and J dropped 6; count of bases not matched to a gene: 14. The CDR3 length is 17 residues. CDR3 nucleotide sequence: TGCAGTGCTCAATCGGGACAGGGGGCGAGATTAGGTCAGCCCCAGCATTTT. It encodes CSAQSGQGARLGQPQHF.

V gene TRBV5-4 combines with J gene TRBJ2-7, with D possibly being TRBD2 (6 bases). V lost 3 bases and J 1 base, leaving 20 bases between the germline ends. CDR3 size: 17 residues. Germline V gene sequence: CDR1 SGHNT, CDR2 YYREEE (reference sequence). Here the CDR3 DNA reads TGTGCCAGCAGCTCCGAGGAGTCCGCGGGGTTTTCCTACGAGCAGTACTTC. It yields the protein CASSSEESAGFSYEQYF.

CDR3 residues: CASSRLAGGPFDTQYF. CDR3 coding DNA: TGTGCCAGCAGCCGACTAGCGGGGGGGCCGTTTGATACGCAGTATTTT. This chain joins TRBV7-8 and TRBJ2-3; 14 nucleotides agree with TRBD2. The CDR3 is 16 amino acids. Germline V gene data show CDR1 as SGHVS and CDR2 as FQNEAQ. Trimming removed 5 bases from V and 6 bases from J; junction bases left unmatched: 7.

The chain links TRBV12-3 or TRBV12-4 to TRBJ1-1; 7 bases agree with TRBD1. The CDR3 contains 14 residues. J was trimmed by 6 bases and V by 5 bases; bases with no gene match: 9. CDR3 bases: TGTGCCAGCAGTGTCACAGGGGTTCTCGCTGAAGCTTTCTTT. The encoded protein is CASSVTGVLAEAFF.

This clonotype was recorded at least ten times. V is TRBV29-1 and J is TRBJ2-1; 11 bases map to TRBD2. Germline lookup yields CDR1 SQVTM and CDR2 ANQGSEA. The CDR3 is 13 amino acids. CDR3 bases: TGCTCCCTTAGCGGGGGGGCGCTAAATGAGCAGTTCTTC. This gives the protein CSLSGGALNEQFF.

The rearrangement links TRBV18 to TRBJ1-2; 9 bases are a match to TRBD1. This CDR3 comprises 14 residues. Germline values: CDR1 KGHSH, CDR2 LQKENI. J lost 4 bases, V lost 4 bases, and 4 bases had no gene match. The CDR3 reads CASSRDRVSYGYTF. CDR3 in DNA: TGTGCCAGCTCACGGGACAGGGTATCCTATGGCTACACCTTC.

The rearrangement links TRBV5-1 to TRBJ2-5; TRBD1 matches 9 bases. Germline lookup yields CDR1 SGHRS and CDR2 YFSETQ. Trimming cost V 4 bases and J 5 bases; bases outside gene matches: 9. This CDR3 is built from 15 residues. The CDR3 spells CASSPGTGSGETQYF. The CDR3 DNA reads TGCGCCAGCAGCCCAGGGACAGGGAGTGGGGAGACCCAGTACTTC.

The J gene is TRBJ2-7, the V gene TRBV3-1; no reliable D call. The CDR3 runs to 16 residues. V was clipped by 1 base and J by 1 base, with 14 bases between them. Germline CDR1 LGHDT, CDR2 YNNKEL (reference sequence). The CDR3 region has the DNA TGTGCCAGCAGCCAAGGCCTTTTTAGGGTTTCCTACGAGCAGTACTTC. Amino acid sequence: CASSQGLFRVSYEQYF.

The chain uses TRBV7-6 and TRBJ1-1; D remains ambiguous. Trimming shortened V by 4 bases and J by 6 bases, and 15 bases separated the two germline ends. CDR3 length: 14 amino acids. The germline gives CDR1 SGHVS, CDR2 FNYEAQ. The CDR3 reads CASSSMSPEAEAFF. DNA for the CDR3: TGTGCCAGCAGCTCGATGTCCCCGGAGGCTGAAGCTTTCTTT.

This clonotype was counted between two and nine times. The CDR3 loop reads CASSHSDVGTYEQYF. CDR3 in DNA: TGTGCCAGCAGCCACTCGGACGTCGGTACCTACGAGCAGTACTTC. This chain uses TRBV12-3 or TRBV12-4 with TRBJ2-7; no firm D call. CDR3 length equals 15 residues. Between the trimmed V and J ends, which lost 6 bases and 2 bases, there was a span of 17 bases.

The table lists this clonotype with a count of one. The rearrangement joins TRBV12-3 or TRBV12-4 to TRBJ2-2; a possible D gene is TRBD2 (5 bases). The CDR3 spans 12 residues. V was pared by 5 bases and J by 6 bases, with 7 bases between. CDR3 sequence: CASSPLAGELFF. The CDR3 DNA reads as TGTGCCAGCAGTCCACTAGCCGGGGAGCTGTTTTTT.

There are a few counts of this clonotype. The CDR3 loop reads CASSLALAGDEQFF. CDR3 nucleotide sequence: TGTGCCAGCAGCTTAGCGTTAGCGGGGGATGAGCAGTTCTTC. The J gene is TRBJ2-1, the V gene TRBV7-2; TRBD2 agrees at 9 bases. CDR1 and CDR2 from the germline V gene are SGHTA and FQGNSA. V shed 0 bases, J shed 8 bases, and the junction held 2 bases outside the gene matches. This CDR3 is 14 amino acids long.

This chain joins TRBV20-1 and TRBJ1-3; perhaps TRBD1 as D (5 bases). The CDR3 consists of 14 residues. The ends were cut back, 3 bases at V and 0 bases at J, with 9 bases in the middle. Germline V CDR1 and CDR2: DFQATT, SNEGSKA (reference sequence). In DNA form, the CDR3 reads TGCAGTGCTAGTTCAGGGTTCTCTGGAAACACCATATATTTT. Residues: CSASSGFSGNTIYF.

The genes are TRBV5-1 and TRBJ2-7; 7 bases are shared with TRBD1. This CDR3 has 14 amino acids. V shed 4 bases, J shed 0 bases, and the junction held 4 bases outside the gene matches. The germline V gene has CDR1 SGHRS and CDR2 YFSETQ. The CDR3 DNA reads as TGCGCCAGCAGCCCCTGGGACAGCTCCTACGAGCAGTACTTC. It specifies CASSPWDSSYEQYF.

The CDR3 DNA is TGTGCCAGCAGCACCGGGACAGACTACGAGCAGTACTTC. Amino acids: CASSTGTDYEQYF. The chain employs TRBV9 and TRBJ2-7; 7 bases agree with TRBD1. The CDR3 has 13 residues. The trim removed 4 bases at V and 3 bases at J, leaving 4 bases unmatched. CDR1 is SGDLS, CDR2 YYNGEE, per germline.

This clonotype was seen a few times. This chain links TRBV20-1 with TRBJ1-6; D unclear. The V end was cut by 6 bases, the J end by 8 bases, with 20 bases between. Germline V lookup: CDR1 DFQATT, CDR2 SNEGSKA (reference sequence). The CDR3 covers 15 residues. The CDR3 here is CSAAPSPTLYSPLHF. The CDR3 DNA reads as TGCAGTGCCGCCCCCTCCCCAACCTTATATTCACCCCTCCACTTT.

Only a few counts were recorded for this clonotype. The chain links TRBV20-1 to TRBJ1-2; 8 nucleotides line up with TRBD1. This CDR3 is 14 amino acids long. V shed 6 bases, J shed 2 bases, and the junction held 8 bases outside the gene matches. Germline lookup yields CDR1 DFQATT and CDR2 SNEGSKA (reference sequence). The CDR3 coding sequence is TGCAGTGCCAAAAGGGACAGGCCGAACTATGGCTACACCTTC. Encoded protein: CSAKRDRPNYGYTF.

This clonotype was seen only a few times. The chain links TRBV7-6 to TRBJ1-6; D unresolved. This CDR3 has 12 residues. Germline V gene sequence: CDR1 SGHVS, CDR2 FNYEAQ. V was pared by 3 bases and J by 8 bases, with 5 bases between. Here the CDR3 DNA reads TGTGCCAGCAGCTTTGGTGATTCACCCCTCCACTTT. As protein: CASSFGDSPLHF.

CDR3 DNA: TGTGCCAGCAGCCAAGGATTGGCGGGGGGGCGTGTTGAGCAGTTCTTC. Amino acids: CASSQGLAGGRVEQFF. The chain uses TRBV3-1 and TRBJ2-1, with 9 nucleotides matching TRBD2. Germline CDR1 and CDR2: LGHDT and YNNKEL (reference sequence). Trimming at V came to 1 base and at J to 9 bases, leaving 10 bases not matched to a gene. The CDR3 runs 16 residues.

This chain links TRBV30 with TRBJ1-1; TRBD1 agrees at 9 bases. CDR1 GTSNPN and CDR2 SVGIG come from the germline V gene (reference sequence). CDR3 length: 11 residues. V lost 4 bases to trimming and J lost 10 bases; unmatched junction nucleotides: 4. The CDR3 DNA follows: TGTGCCTGGATTGAGACAGGGGGAGCTTTCTTT. The encoded protein is CAWIETGGAFF.

This clonotype turned up a few times. The gene calls are TRBV10-1 and TRBJ2-7; D remains ambiguous. Trimming left V 3 bases short and J 4 bases short, with 10 bases between. This CDR3 region has 13 residues. CDR1 and CDR2 (germline): WNHNN, SYGVQD (reference sequence). CDR3 sequence (DNA): TGCGCCAGCAGTGACCCAGAGACGTACGAGCAGTACTTC. Encoded protein: CASSDPETYEQYF.

In this sample, this clonotype turned up a few times. CDR3 loop: CASIPAGGFYEQYF. CDR3 nucleotides: TGTGCCAGCATCCCGGCCGGGGGCTTCTACGAGCAGTACTTC. V gene TRBV7-9 combines with J gene TRBJ2-7; either TRBD1 or TRBD2 may supply D (6 bases each). There are 14 residues in the CDR3. V was shortened by 7 bases and J by 3 bases, with 16 bases between the two germline ends. Germline V gene lookup returns CDR1 SEHNR and CDR2 FQNEAQ (reference sequence).

This clonotype was counted only a few times. V is TRBV12-3 or TRBV12-4 and J is TRBJ1-1; the D gene is possibly TRBD1 (6 bases). This CDR3 has 11 residues. Trimming cost V 9 bases and J 8 bases, with 13 bases left between them. CDR3 sequence (DNA): TGTGCCAGTCGATTCGGGACAGAAGCTTTCTTT. Its translation is CASRFGTEAFF.

V is TRBV15 and J is TRBJ2-5, with D perhaps matching TRBD1 or TRBD2 (7 bases each). Germline V CDR1 and CDR2: LNHNV, YYDKDF (reference sequence). V dropped 8 bases and J dropped 0 bases, with 16 bases sitting between them. The CDR3 contains 15 residues. The CDR3 coding sequence is TGTGCCACCTACCAGGGGGGGGAGTACCAAGAGACCCAGTACTTC. It encodes CATYQGGEYQETQYF.

The rearrangement uses TRBV9 and TRBJ2-5; 8 bases are shared with TRBD1. V trimming: 4 bases; J trimming: 2 bases; junction bases outside the gene matches: 4. From germline, CDR1 is SGDLS and CDR2 YYNGEE. The CDR3 extends over 14 amino acids. The CDR3 reads CASSPWDRQETQYF. The CDR3 nucleotides read TGTGCCAGCAGCCCTTGGGACAGGCAAGAGACCCAGTACTTC.

This clonotype was observed a handful of times. The J gene is TRBJ2-5, the V gene TRBV12-3 or TRBV12-4, with 8 nucleotides matching TRBD1. The CDR3 is made up of 16 amino acids. V lost 6 bases and J lost 0; bases outside the gene matches: 9. This CDR3 is CASSRDRIINQETQYF. CDR3 in DNA: TGTGCCAGCAGCAGGGACAGGATAATTAACCAAGAGACCCAGTACTTC.

V and J are TRBV5-6 and TRBJ1-2; tentatively, D is TRBD1 (5 bases). The CDR3 spans 14 residues. The V end was cut by 2 bases, the J end by 2 bases, with 10 bases between. Germline CDR1 SGHDT, CDR2 YYEEEE. CDR3 protein: CASSFLGVNYGYTF. CDR3 in DNA: TGTGCCAGCAGCTTTTTAGGGGTGAACTATGGCTACACCTTC.

This clonotype has more than one count but fewer than ten. The gene calls are TRBV9 and TRBJ2-1; D gene ambiguous. The V and J ends lost 0 bases and 8 bases respectively, with 15 bases between them. CDR3 length: 15 amino acids. Germline V lookup: CDR1 SGDLS, CDR2 YYNGEE. The CDR3 reads CASSVARQPRYEQFF. The CDR3 DNA follows: TGTGCCAGCAGCGTAGCACGCCAGCCTAGGTATGAGCAGTTCTTC.

The chain has TRBV20-1 and TRBJ1-1; TRBD1 agrees at 8 bases. The CDR3 loop spans 11 amino acids. Germline-derived CDR1 and CDR2 are DFQATT and SNEGSKA (reference sequence). V shed 6 bases and J 7 bases; nucleotides not matched to a gene: 4. Written as DNA, the CDR3 is TGCAGTGCGGCCGGACAGGGTGAAGCTTTCTTT. Protein product: CSAAGQGEAFF.

This clonotype was seen repeatedly, ten times or more. The V call is TRBV27, the J call TRBJ2-2, with 8 bases aligning to TRBD2. The CDR3 covers 14 residues. J lost 5 bases, V lost 6 bases, and 5 bases had no gene match. Germline V CDR1 and CDR2: MNHEY, SMNVEV (reference sequence). CDR3 sequence reads: CASSERGGTGELFF. The CDR3, as DNA: TGTGCCAGCAGCGAGCGCGGGGGGACCGGGGAGCTGTTTTTT.